Below, 9 T cell receptor beta chains from the same sample are listed, as sequenced in a study of T cell changes during pregnancy in multiple sclerosis. Using immunoSEQ multiplex PCR, the repertoire was profiled, and TCRdb retains in-frame clones only, with some absent. The repertoire has about 24,000 clones, approximately 80% of them found once; the top ten carry more than 15%. The sample was CD8+ T cells from peripheral blood mononuclear cells, taken in the first trimester of pregnancy. The receptors shown here come from a female donor in good health, enrolled as a control in a pregnancy study.

CDR3 region: CASSTGFGNQPQHF. CDR3 nucleotides: TGCGCCAGCAGTACAGGGTTTGGTAATCAGCCCCAGCATTTT. The chain couples TRBV5-1 to TRBJ1-5; D is possibly TRBD1 (6 bases). The CDR3 is 14 amino acids. Per germline, CDR1 SGHRS and CDR2 YFSETQ. Trimming stripped 5 bases from V and 4 bases from J, with 13 bases between.

CDR3 DNA: TGCGCCAGCAGCCAGTGGAGTGGGGCCGATCAGCCCCAGCATTTT. Translating gives CASSQWSGADQPQHF. The rearrangement joins TRBV4-1 to TRBJ1-5; D is possibly TRBD1 (5 bases). Per the germline V gene, CDR1 is MGHRA and CDR2 is YSYEKL. Trimming took off 3 bases at V and 5 bases at J, with 14 bases between the two ends. The CDR3 runs 15 residues.

V and J are TRBV6-5 and TRBJ2-3, with 9 bases lining up with TRBD2. CDR3 length equals 15 residues. Unmatched junction bases numbered 7, after V lost 5 bases and J lost 4 bases. Germline V gene lookup returns CDR1 MNHEY and CDR2 SVGAGI. The CDR3 sequence is CASSPTSGGADTQYF. CDR3 sequence (DNA): TGTGCCAGCAGTCCGACTAGCGGAGGGGCAGATACGCAGTATTTT.

The V and J genes are TRBV28 and TRBJ2-7; a weak D match, TRBD2 (6 bases). The germline V gene has CDR1 MDHEN and CDR2 SYDVKM. Trimming removed 9 bases at V and 0 bases at J, with 15 bases between. The CDR3 is made up of 14 amino acids. CDR3 DNA: TGTGCCAGTAACCCCCCGGAGGGCTCCTACGAGCAGTACTTC. Its protein product is CASNPPEGSYEQYF.

The J gene is TRBJ1-2, the V gene TRBV5-6; tentatively, D is TRBD1 (6 bases). Trimming left V 0 bases short and J 6 bases short, with 12 bases between. CDR3 length equals 14 residues. Looked up from germline, CDR1 is SGHDT and CDR2 is YYEEEE. The CDR3: CASSLGDTSNGYTF. As DNA, the CDR3 is TGTGCCAGCAGCTTGGGGGACACCTCGAATGGCTACACCTTC.

The sample holds one count of this clone. In nucleotides, the CDR3 is TGTGCCAGCAGTTCCGGCGAAGGGCAGGACTACTACGAGCAGTACTTC. As protein: CASSSGEGQDYYEQYF. The rearrangement links TRBV28 to TRBJ2-7; possibly TRBD2 for D (6 bases). Germline V gene sequence: CDR1 MDHEN, CDR2 SYDVKM. This CDR3 is built from 16 residues. Trimming took off 4 bases at V and 3 bases at J, with 19 bases between the two ends.

This chain connects TRBV5-4 to TRBJ1-4; 7 bases agree with TRBD1. This CDR3 contains 14 residues. The germline V gene encodes CDR1 SGHNT and CDR2 YYREEE (reference sequence). J lost 6 bases, V lost 4 bases, and 6 bases had no gene match. CDR3 DNA: TGTGCCAGCAGCCTGGGACAGTCGGATGAAAAACTGTTTTTT. Its protein product is CASSLGQSDEKLFF.

The rearrangement joins TRBV27 to TRBJ1-1; 10 bases align to TRBD1. The V gene's germline CDR1 is MNHEY and CDR2 SMNVEV (reference sequence). This CDR3 contains 13 residues. With 3 bases clipped from V and 9 bases from J, the junction kept 4 bases outside the gene matches. The CDR3 loop reads CASSFDRGLQAFF. The CDR3 DNA reads TGTGCCAGCAGTTTCGACAGGGGGCTCCAAGCTTTCTTT.

In its sample, this clone was seen a few times. This sequence joins TRBV19 and TRBJ2-1; no firm D call. Trimming stripped 4 bases from V and 7 bases from J, with 8 bases between. The CDR3 has 12 residues. CDR1 is LNHDA and CDR2 is SQIVND in the germline V gene (reference sequence). CDR3 amino acids: CASSNYLNEQFF. CDR3 DNA sequence: TGTGCCAGTAGTAACTATCTGAATGAGCAGTTCTTC.